This T cell receptor beta chain was identified during a study of T cell changes during pregnancy in multiple sclerosis. V shed 4 bases and J 5 bases; nucleotides not matched to a gene: 6. This CDR3 is built from 15 residues. CDR1 and CDR2 (germline): MNHEY, SMNVEV (reference sequence). Produced via immunoSEQ multiplex PCR; TCRdb's table is partial and in-frame only. The data hold some 94,000 clones, with under 95% observed a single time. This TCR was recovered from a female donor with multiple sclerosis, enrolled in a pregnancy study. V is TRBV27 and J is TRBJ1-1, with TRBD1 matching 11 bases. Sequenced here: peripheral blood, sampled in the first trimester of pregnancy. CDR3 loop: CASSSRTGGATEAFF. CDR3 sequence (DNA): TGTGCCAGCAGTTCCCGGACAGGGGGCGCGACTGAAGCTTTCTTT.